This T cell receptor (beta chain) was obtained from a study of vaccination and CD4 T cells after COVID-19. Treatment meaning: approximately 10-day PBMC culture with coronavirus spike peptide pools or control peptides (ViraFEST assay). ViraFEST used peptide pools to expand antigen-specific T cells before TCR sequencing. Approximately 1.8 million PBMCs per well were cultured with approximately 9.8 IU/ml IL-2 and approximately 9.6 ug/ml peptide pools. Half-medium changes with fresh IL-2 medium occurred on days 3 and 7. The study sequenced cultured CD4+ T cell DNA using the Oncomine TCR Beta short-read assay. TCRdb fed the PCR reads into MiXCR, producing one record per CDR3 protein. This table holds around 15,000 distinct CDR3 sequences, roughly 74% found once. Of note for this clonotype: Its target is unknown.

The V and J ends lost 3 bases and 5 bases respectively, with 17 bases between them. CDR3 size: 16 residues. Germline V gene sequence: CDR1 DFQATT, CDR2 SNEGSKA (reference sequence). What was sequenced was CD4+ T cells from blood, cultured in vitro. This TCR came from a human donor who had recovered from COVID-19. This chain links TRBV20-1 with TRBJ2-6; tentative D call: TRBD1 (8 bases). The CDR3 region is CSARDTGGARANVLTF. CDR3 bases: TGCAGTGCTAGGGACACAGGGGGGGCGAGGGCCAACGTCCTGACTTTC.